This T cell receptor beta chain is drawn from a study of cytomegalovirus exposure and HLA in healthy donors. Study-wide points: Donor immune exposure was known only as CMV serostatus. Later analysis identified a missense DCLRE1C variant that was linked to TCR beta V- and J-gene trimming. While the bulk of TCR sequences proved rare, some public TCRs turned up in many donors.

Researchers ran the PCR with 60 Vbeta and 13 Jbeta primers. This table comes from immunoSEQ multiplex PCR, and its TCRdb copy is limited to in-frame clones, with some not included. This table has under 200,000 clones, 62% appearing once. This CDR3 spans 15 amino acids. From germline, CDR1 is LGHNA and CDR2 YNFKEQ. Trimming took off 5 bases at V and 4 bases at J, with 17 bases between the two ends. Regarding this clone: The antigen is not known.

The chain recombines TRBV4-2 with TRBJ1-2; no reliable D call. Sequenced material: PBMCs. The sequence derives from a man aged 40-49 years in good health and CMV-seronegative. CDR3 nucleotides: TGTGCCAGCAGCTTATTTTCCATCGAGGGCTATGGCTACACCTTC. It translates to CASSLFSIEGYGYTF.